What follows are 24 T cell receptor beta chains derived from one specimen sequenced in a study of cytomegalovirus exposure and HLA in healthy donors. Both 60 Vbeta primers and 13 Jbeta primers went into the PCR. Method: immunoSEQ multiplex PCR; TCRdb's copy keeps in-frame clones and lacks some. The sample shows about 120,000 clones, less than 10% of them seen only once. What was sequenced was PBMCs. The receptors shown here come from a woman aged 40 to 50 in good health and CMV-seropositive.

This clone was seen a few times. The V call is TRBV7-9, the J call TRBJ1-1; 9 positions match TRBD1. This CDR3 has 15 amino acids. Trimming took 5 bases from V and 5 from J; bases not matched to a gene: 9. Germline V gene data show CDR1 as SEHNR and CDR2 as FQNEAQ (reference sequence). The CDR3 DNA reads TGTGCCAGCAGCCTACAGGGGGCACTAGGTACTGAAGCTTTCTTT. Translated: CASSLQGALGTEAFF.

The rearrangement joins TRBV6-5 to TRBJ2-7, with a weak D call TRBD1 (6 bases). Germline CDR1 MNHEY, CDR2 SVGAGI. The CDR3 is made up of 14 amino acids. V lost 2 bases and J 3 bases, leaving 11 bases between the germline ends. The CDR3 spells CASSYVAGVYEQYF. The CDR3 bases are TGTGCCAGCAGTTACGTAGCAGGGGTCTACGAGCAGTACTTC.

The gene calls are TRBV6-5 and TRBJ2-5; TRBD1 agrees at 7 bases. The CDR3 loop spans 13 amino acids. Germline V gene sequence: CDR1 MNHEY, CDR2 SVGAGI. The ends lost 3 bases at V and 5 bases at J; junction bases unmatched: 3. CDR3 protein: CASSYDREETQYF. In DNA form, the CDR3 reads TGTGCCAGCAGTTATGACAGGGAGGAGACCCAGTACTTC.

The chain joins TRBV15 to TRBJ2-1, with 7 bases aligning to TRBD1. The CDR3 is 14 residues long. Per germline, CDR1 LNHNV and CDR2 YYDKDF (reference sequence). Trimming cost V 2 bases and J 8 bases; bases outside gene matches: 6. Written as DNA, the CDR3 is TGTGCCACCAGCAGAAAACAGGGGCTCCATGAGCAGTTCTTC. Protein sequence: CATSRKQGLHEQFF.

This clone occurred a few times. The chain combines TRBV12-5 with TRBJ1-1; D ambiguous. The CDR3 length is 12 residues. CDR1 LGHNT and CDR2 FRNRAP come from the germline V gene. The V and J ends lost 4 bases and 7 bases respectively, with 10 bases between them. The CDR3 DNA follows: TGTGCTAGTGGTTGGTCTACGGGTGAAGCTTTCTTT. Its translation: CASGWSTGEAFF.

This clone was counted a few times. The rearrangement joins TRBV27 to TRBJ2-7, with 7 bases identical to TRBD1. Germline CDR1 MNHEY, CDR2 SMNVEV (reference sequence). V trimming: 3 bases; J trimming: 2 bases; junction bases outside the gene matches: 4. The CDR3 has 14 amino acids. The CDR3 here is CASSFTGQTYEQYF. The CDR3, as DNA: TGTGCCAGCAGTTTTACGGGACAGACCTACGAGCAGTACTTC.

This clone came up a few times. This chain uses TRBV6-1 with TRBJ1-4; D is possibly TRBD1 (6 bases). The CDR3 is 13 amino acids. With 0 bases removed from V and 11 bases from J, the gap between germline ends came to 10 bases. From germline, CDR1 is MNHNS and CDR2 SASEGT. The CDR3 is CASSEALQGKLFF. Written as DNA, the CDR3 is TGTGCCAGCAGTGAAGCGCTTCAGGGGAAACTGTTTTTT.

The chain links TRBV19 to TRBJ1-2, with TRBD1 identical over 9 bases. Trimming took 1 base from V and 6 from J; bases not matched to a gene: 6. The germline CDR1 and CDR2 sequences are LNHDA and SQIVND (reference sequence). CDR3 length equals 15 residues. The CDR3 DNA reads as TGTGCCAGTAGTATAGGGACAGGGGAGAGCAATGGCTACACCTTC. Its protein product is CASSIGTGESNGYTF.

In this sample, this clone turned up a few times. The chain is built from TRBV5-4 and TRBJ2-3, with 11 positions matching TRBD2. The CDR3 runs to 16 residues. The junction had 6 bases not matched to a gene; V was cut back by 4 bases and J by 2 bases. Germline CDR1 SGHNT, CDR2 YYREEE (reference sequence). In DNA form, the CDR3 reads TGTGCCAGCAGCATAACTAGCGGGGGCTACACAGATACGCAGTATTTT. Its translation: CASSITSGGYTDTQYF.

The chain couples TRBV2 to TRBJ2-7; possible D gene TRBD2, 6 bases. Germline V gene sequence: CDR1 SNHLY, CDR2 FYNNEI. This CDR3 spans 14 amino acids. The V and J ends lost 1 base and 7 bases respectively, with 14 bases between them. The CDR3 DNA follows: TGTGCCAGCAGTGAAGAGGAGGGGCGAAGGGAGCAGTACTTC. Protein product: CASSEEEGRREQYF.

This clone appeared a few times. The DNA for the CDR3 is TGTGCCAGTACTACAGGGAACACCGGGGAGCTGTTTTTT. Translating gives CASTTGNTGELFF. The chain joins TRBV19 to TRBJ2-2; weak D call: TRBD1 (5 bases). Trimming removed 7 bases from V and 1 base from J, with 7 bases in between. The CDR3 covers 13 residues. Germline values: CDR1 LNHDA, CDR2 SQIVND (reference sequence).

V is TRBV7-8 and J is TRBJ1-5, with no clear D. Trimming removed 5 bases from V and 6 bases from J, with 11 bases in between. The CDR3 runs 13 residues. The germline CDR1 and CDR2 sequences are SGHVS and FQNEAQ. The CDR3 DNA reads as TGTGCCAGCAGCCCCGGGAGGGTTCAGCCCCAGCATTTT. Amino acid sequence: CASSPGRVQPQHF.

This chain uses TRBV6-5 with TRBJ1-6, with 9 bases aligning to TRBD1. After removal of 7 bases from V and 15 bases from J, the junction contained 13 bases not matched to a gene. This CDR3 is 14 amino acids long. In germline, CDR1 is MNHEY, CDR2 SVGAGI. CDR3 sequence (DNA): TGTGCCAGCACCCTCGGACAGGGGATTTTTCTCCTCCACTTT. It encodes CASTLGQGIFLLHF.

CDR3 bases: TGCGCCAGCAGCTTGGAGAGTCGGGGGGCATACTACGAGCAGTACTTC. Translated: CASSLESRGAYYEQYF. The chain combines TRBV5-1 with TRBJ2-7; tentative D call: TRBD2 (7 bases). Germline V gene data show CDR1 as SGHRS and CDR2 as YFSETQ. V shed 0 bases and J shed 3 bases, with 16 bases lying between them. This CDR3 region has 16 residues. The variable domain in full, with the rest retrieved from reference TRBV5-1 and TRBJ2-7, is KAGVTQTPRYLIKTRGQQVTLSCSPISGHRSVSWYQQTPGQGLQFLFEYFSETQRNKGNFPGRFSGRQFSNSRSEMNVSTLELGDSALYLCASSLESRGAYYEQYFGPGTRLTVT.

This clone was recorded a few times. The J gene is TRBJ1-4, the V gene TRBV11-2; 8 nucleotides match TRBD1. V gave up 3 bases and J gave up 2 bases; unmatched junction bases: 8. The germline V gene has CDR1 SGHAT and CDR2 FQNNGV. This CDR3 is 17 amino acids long. The CDR3 bases are TGTGCCAGCAGCTTCCCCATACAGGGGGTCACTAATGAAAAACTGTTTTTT. Protein product: CASSFPIQGVTNEKLFF.

Comment on this clone: This CDR3 is also generated by other DNA sequences in the sample. This chain connects TRBV11-2 to TRBJ1-1; D is uncertain. V shed 3 bases and J shed 1 base, with 3 bases lying between them. Germline V lookup: CDR1 SGHAT, CDR2 FQNNGV. The CDR3 has 12 residues. The CDR3 DNA is TGTGCCAGCAGCTTCAGGAACACTGAAGCTTTCTTT. The encoded protein is CASSFRNTEAFF.

The chain carries TRBV6-5 and TRBJ2-5, with 8 bases matching TRBD2. This CDR3 spans 14 amino acids. In germline, CDR1 is MNHEY, CDR2 SVGAGI. V shed 8 bases and J 4 bases; nucleotides not matched to a gene: 9. CDR3: CASYPSGWGETQYF. The CDR3 nucleotides are TGTGCCAGCTACCCTAGCGGGTGGGGAGAGACCCAGTACTTC.

The CDR3 coding sequence is TGTGCCAGTAGTACCCGGGGGGGGGTATACGAGCAGTACTTC. Amino acids: CASSTRGGVYEQYF. The chain employs TRBV19 and TRBJ2-7; 8 bases are a match to TRBD2. Per the germline V gene, CDR1 is LNHDA and CDR2 is SQIVND (reference sequence). V lost 4 bases, J lost 4 bases, and 6 bases stayed unmatched. CDR3 length: 14 amino acids.

This clone was observed a handful of times. V is TRBV19 and J is TRBJ2-1, with D possibly being TRBD2 (6 bases). V gave up 5 bases and J gave up 8 bases, with 16 bases separating them. The CDR3 length is 14 residues. Per germline, CDR1 LNHDA and CDR2 SQIVND (reference sequence). CDR3 sequence reads: CASSSLGRGDEQFF. In nucleotides, the CDR3 is TGTGCCAGTAGTTCGCTGGGGCGGGGCGATGAGCAGTTCTTC.

The rearrangement joins TRBV7-8 to TRBJ1-1, with D perhaps matching TRBD1 (6 bases). The CDR3 loop spans 17 amino acids. The germline gives CDR1 SGHVS, CDR2 FQNEAQ. Trimming cost V 1 base and J 5 bases, with 20 bases left between them. CDR3 residues: CASSLGGGGRRGTEAFF. CDR3 in DNA: TGTGCCAGCAGCTTAGGGGGAGGGGGGCGAAGAGGTACTGAAGCTTTCTTT.

The V and J genes are TRBV5-8 and TRBJ1-1; TRBD1 might be the D (6 bases). Germline CDR1 is SGHTS and CDR2 is YDEGEE. CDR3 length: 15 amino acids. Trimming cost V 2 bases and J 10 bases, with 21 bases left between them. The CDR3 DNA follows: TGTGCCAGCAGCTTCGGTCGACAGGTCCCCGGTCGAGCTTTCTTT. Translation: CASSFGRQVPGRAFF.

This clone occurred a few times. The rearrangement joins TRBV19 to TRBJ2-3; possibly TRBD1 for D (6 bases). The CDR3 is made up of 12 amino acids. Germline loops: CDR1 LNHDA, CDR2 SQIVND (reference sequence). V was pared by 5 bases and J by 6 bases, with 9 bases between. DNA of the CDR3: TGTGCCAGTAGTTCAGGGGATGATACGCAGTATTTT. It codes for CASSSGDDTQYF.

This clone has only a few counts. The rearrangement links TRBV27 to TRBJ1-1; 7 nucleotides agree with TRBD1. The CDR3 length is 15 residues. The germline gives CDR1 MNHEY, CDR2 SMNVEV (reference sequence). V trimming: 2 bases; J trimming: 6 bases; junction bases outside the gene matches: 9. In DNA form, the CDR3 reads TGTGCCAGCAGTTTAGACGGGACAGAGGGGGCTGAAGCTTTCTTT. As protein: CASSLDGTEGAEAFF.

The V and J genes are TRBV21-1 and TRBJ2-7; the D segment call TRBD2 is taken from the table without a DNA check. TRBV21-1 counts as a pseudogene. The CDR3 length is 17 residues. CDR3 sequence (DNA): TGTGCCAGCAGCAAAGGGACTAGCGGGGGGACCTCCTACGAGCAGTACTTC. This codes for CASSKGTSGGTSYEQYF.